The source of this TCR beta chain is a study of T cells in Graves' hyperthyroidism and ophthalmopathy. Absence of ophthalmopathy progression within 18 months defined stable Graves' hyperthyroidism. This clonotype was found many times. Amplification of TCR beta CDR3 regions used RNA as the template. Researchers ran a first-round RT-PCR on the TCR CDR3 using the HTBI primer set. One entry per CDR3 protein, called by TCRdb with MiXCR from the multiplex PCR reads. The sample shows around 720,000 distinct CDR3 sequences, 35% of them seen only once. V dropped 1 base and J dropped 7 bases, with 14 bases sitting between them. Per germline, CDR1 LGHNA and CDR2 YSLEER. The CDR3 totals 14 residues.

The sample comprised blood. The origin of this receptor is a woman in her 40s with Graves' hyperthyroidism. The chain links TRBV4-3 to TRBJ2-7, with D possibly TRBD1 on 6 matching bases. CDR3 sequence: CASSQGTVSDEQYF. CDR3 sequence (DNA): TGCGCCAGCAGCCAAGGGACAGTCTCGGATGAGCAGTACTTC.